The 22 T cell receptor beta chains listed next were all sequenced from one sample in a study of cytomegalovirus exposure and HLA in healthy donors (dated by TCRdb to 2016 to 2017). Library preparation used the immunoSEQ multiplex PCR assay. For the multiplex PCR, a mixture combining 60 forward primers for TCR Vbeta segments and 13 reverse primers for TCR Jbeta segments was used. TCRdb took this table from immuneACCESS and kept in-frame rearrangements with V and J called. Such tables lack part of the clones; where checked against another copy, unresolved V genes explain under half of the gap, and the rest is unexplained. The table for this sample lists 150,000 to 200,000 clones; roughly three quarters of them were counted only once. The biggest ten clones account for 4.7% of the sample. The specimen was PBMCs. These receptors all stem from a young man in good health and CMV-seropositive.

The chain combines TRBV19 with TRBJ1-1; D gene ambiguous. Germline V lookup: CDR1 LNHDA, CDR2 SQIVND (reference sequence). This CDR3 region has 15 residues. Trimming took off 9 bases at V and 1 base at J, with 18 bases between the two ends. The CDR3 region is CASSSSPTSNTEAFF. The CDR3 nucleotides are TGTGCCAGCTCCTCCTCGCCGACTTCGAACACTGAAGCTTTCTTT.

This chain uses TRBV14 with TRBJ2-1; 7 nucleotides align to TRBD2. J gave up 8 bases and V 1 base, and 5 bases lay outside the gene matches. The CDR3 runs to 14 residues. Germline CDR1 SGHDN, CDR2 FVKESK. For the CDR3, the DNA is TGTGCCAGCAGCCAAGTTAGCGGGTTCGATGAGCAGTTCTTC. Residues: CASSQVSGFDEQFF.

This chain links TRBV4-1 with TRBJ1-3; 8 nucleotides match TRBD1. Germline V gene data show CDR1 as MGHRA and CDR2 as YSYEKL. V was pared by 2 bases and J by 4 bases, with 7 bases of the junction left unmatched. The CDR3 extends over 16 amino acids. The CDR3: CASSQPRTGKGNTIYF. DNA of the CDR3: TGCGCCAGCAGCCAACCCAGGACAGGGAAGGGAAACACCATATATTTT.

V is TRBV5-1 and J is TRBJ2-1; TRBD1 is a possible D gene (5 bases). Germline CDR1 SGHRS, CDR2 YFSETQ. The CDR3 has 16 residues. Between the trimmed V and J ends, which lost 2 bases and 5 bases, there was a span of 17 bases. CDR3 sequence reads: CASSLTAGLANNEQFF. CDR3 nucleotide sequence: TGCGCCAGCAGCTTAACCGCAGGGCTGGCCAACAATGAGCAGTTCTTC.

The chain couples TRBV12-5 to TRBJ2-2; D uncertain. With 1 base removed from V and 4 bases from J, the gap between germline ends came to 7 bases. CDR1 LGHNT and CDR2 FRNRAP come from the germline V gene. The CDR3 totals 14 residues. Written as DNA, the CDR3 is TGTGCTAGTGGTTTGGCCTCCTCCACCGGGGAGCTGTTTTTT. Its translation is CASGLASSTGELFF.

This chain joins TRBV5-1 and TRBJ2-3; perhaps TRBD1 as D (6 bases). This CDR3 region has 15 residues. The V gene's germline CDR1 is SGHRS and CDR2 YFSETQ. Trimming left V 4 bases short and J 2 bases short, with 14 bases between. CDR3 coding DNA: TGCGCCAGCAGCCCCGGACAGCCTATCACAGATACGCAGTATTTT. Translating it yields CASSPGQPITDTQYF.

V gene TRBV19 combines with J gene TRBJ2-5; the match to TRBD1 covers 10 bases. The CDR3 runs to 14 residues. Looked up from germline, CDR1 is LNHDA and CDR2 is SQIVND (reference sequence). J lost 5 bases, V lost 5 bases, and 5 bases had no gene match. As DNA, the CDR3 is TGTGCCAGTAGTTTGGGACAGGGGATGGAGACCCAGTACTTC. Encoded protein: CASSLGQGMETQYF.

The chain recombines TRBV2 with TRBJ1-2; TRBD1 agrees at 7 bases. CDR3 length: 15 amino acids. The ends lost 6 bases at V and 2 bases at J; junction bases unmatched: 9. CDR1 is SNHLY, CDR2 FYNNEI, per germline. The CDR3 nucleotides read TGTGCCAGCAGGACTAATCCGGGACAGAACTATGGCTACACCTTC. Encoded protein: CASRTNPGQNYGYTF.

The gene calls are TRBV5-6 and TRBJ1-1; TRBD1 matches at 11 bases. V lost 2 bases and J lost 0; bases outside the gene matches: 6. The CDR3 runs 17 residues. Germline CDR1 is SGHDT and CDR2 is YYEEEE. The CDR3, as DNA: TGTGCCAGCAGCTTTAGTTGGACAGGGGGCCTGAACACTGAAGCTTTCTTT. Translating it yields CASSFSWTGGLNTEAFF.

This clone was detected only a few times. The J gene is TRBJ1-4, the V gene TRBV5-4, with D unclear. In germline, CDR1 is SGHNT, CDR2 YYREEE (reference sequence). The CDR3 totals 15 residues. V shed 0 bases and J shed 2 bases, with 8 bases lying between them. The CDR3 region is CASSLGRGTNEKLFF. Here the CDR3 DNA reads TGTGCCAGCAGCTTGGGACGGGGTACTAATGAAAAACTGTTTTTT. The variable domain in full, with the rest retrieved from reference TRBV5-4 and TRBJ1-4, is ETGVTQSPTHLIKTRGQQVTLRCSSQSGHNTVSWYQQALGQGPQFIFQYYREEENGRGNFPPRFSGLQFPNYSSELNVNALELDDSALYLCASSLGRGTNEKLFFGSGTQLSVL.

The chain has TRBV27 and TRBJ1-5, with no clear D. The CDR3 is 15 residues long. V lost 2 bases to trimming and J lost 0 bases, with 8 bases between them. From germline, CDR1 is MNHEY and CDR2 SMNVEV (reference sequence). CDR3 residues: CASSLEADSNQPQHF. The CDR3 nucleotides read TGTGCCAGCAGTTTAGAGGCAGATAGCAATCAGCCCCAGCATTTT.

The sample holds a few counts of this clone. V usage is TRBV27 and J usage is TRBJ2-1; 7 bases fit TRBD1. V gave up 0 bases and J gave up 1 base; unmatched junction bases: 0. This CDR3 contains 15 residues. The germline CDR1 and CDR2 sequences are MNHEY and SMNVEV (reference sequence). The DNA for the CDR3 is TGTGCCAGCAGTTTATCGACAGGGTCCTACAATGAGCAGTTCTTC. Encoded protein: CASSLSTGSYNEQFF.

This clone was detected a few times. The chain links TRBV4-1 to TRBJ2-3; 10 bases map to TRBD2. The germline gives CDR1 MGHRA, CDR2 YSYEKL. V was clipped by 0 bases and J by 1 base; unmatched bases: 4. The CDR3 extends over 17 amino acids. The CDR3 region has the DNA TGCGCCAGCAGCCAAGATGGACTAGCGGCAGGCACAGATACGCAGTATTTT. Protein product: CASSQDGLAAGTDTQYF.

This chain's CDR3 is CATSSDRANYGYTF. The CDR3 nucleotides read TGTGCCACCAGCAGTGACAGGGCTAACTATGGCTACACCTTC. The J gene is TRBJ1-2, the V gene TRBV15, with TRBD1 matching over 7 bases. Germline V gives CDR1 LNHNV, CDR2 YYDKDF (reference sequence). There are 14 residues in the CDR3. With V trimmed by 3 bases and J by 0 bases, 1 base remained unmatched.

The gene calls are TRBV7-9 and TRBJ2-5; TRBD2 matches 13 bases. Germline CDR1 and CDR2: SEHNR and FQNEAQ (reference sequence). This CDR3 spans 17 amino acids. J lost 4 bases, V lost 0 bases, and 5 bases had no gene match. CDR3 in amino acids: CASSLAPLAGGRETQYF. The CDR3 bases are TGTGCCAGCAGCTTAGCCCCACTAGCGGGGGGGCGAGAGACCCAGTACTTC. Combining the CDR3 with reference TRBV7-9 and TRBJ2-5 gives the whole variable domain DTGVSQNPRHKITKRGQNVTFRCDPISEHNRLYWYRQTLGQGPEFLTYFQNEAQLEKSRLLSDRFSAERPKGSFSTLEIQRTEQGDSAMYLCASSLAPLAGGRETQYFGPGTRLLVL.

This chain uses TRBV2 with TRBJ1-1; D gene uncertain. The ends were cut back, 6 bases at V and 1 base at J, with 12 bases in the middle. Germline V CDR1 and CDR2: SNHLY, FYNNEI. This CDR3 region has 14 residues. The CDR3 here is CASRLDMKNTEAFF. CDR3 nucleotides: TGTGCCAGCAGACTCGACATGAAGAACACTGAAGCTTTCTTT.

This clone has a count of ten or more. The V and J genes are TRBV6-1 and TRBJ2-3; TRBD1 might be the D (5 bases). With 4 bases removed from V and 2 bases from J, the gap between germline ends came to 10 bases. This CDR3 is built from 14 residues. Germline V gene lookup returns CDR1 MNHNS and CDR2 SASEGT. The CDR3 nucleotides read TGTGCCAGCAGTGGACAGTTTTTCACAGATACGCAGTATTTT. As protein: CASSGQFFTDTQYF.

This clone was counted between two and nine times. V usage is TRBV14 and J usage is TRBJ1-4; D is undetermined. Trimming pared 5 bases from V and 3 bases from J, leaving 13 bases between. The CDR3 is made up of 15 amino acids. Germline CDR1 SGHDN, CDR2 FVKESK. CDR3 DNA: TGTGCCAGCAGCAACTCCCTTCCCCCTAATGAAAAACTGTTTTTT. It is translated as CASSNSLPPNEKLFF.

Here the CDR3 DNA reads TGCAGCGGGGGCACCTACAATGAGCAGTTCTTC. Residues: CSGGTYNEQFF. The chain uses TRBV29-1 and TRBJ2-1; D may be TRBD1 (5 bases). The CDR3 extends over 11 amino acids. The germline V and J ends were trimmed by 7 bases and 2 bases, with 6 bases remaining between them. CDR1 and CDR2 from the germline V gene are SQVTM and ANQGSEA.

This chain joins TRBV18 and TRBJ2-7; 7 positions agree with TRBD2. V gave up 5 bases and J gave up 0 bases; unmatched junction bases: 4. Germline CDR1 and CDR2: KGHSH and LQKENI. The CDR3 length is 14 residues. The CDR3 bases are TGTGCCAGCTCAAAGATAGCGGGCTCCTACGAGCAGTACGTC. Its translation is CASSKIAGSYEQYV.

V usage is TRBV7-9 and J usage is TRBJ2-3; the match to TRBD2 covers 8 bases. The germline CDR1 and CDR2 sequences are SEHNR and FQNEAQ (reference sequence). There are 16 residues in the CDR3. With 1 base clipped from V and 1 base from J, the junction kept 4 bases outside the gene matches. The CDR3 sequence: CASSLGRGGGTDTQYF. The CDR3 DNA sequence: TGTGCCAGCAGCTTAGGCCGGGGGGGTGGCACAGATACGCAGTATTTT.

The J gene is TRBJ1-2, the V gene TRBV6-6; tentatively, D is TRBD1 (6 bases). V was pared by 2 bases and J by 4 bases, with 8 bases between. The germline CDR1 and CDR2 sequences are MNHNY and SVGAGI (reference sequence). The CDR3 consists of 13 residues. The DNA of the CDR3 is TGTGCCAGCAGTTACCCACAGGGCTATGGCTACACCTTC. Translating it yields CASSYPQGYGYTF.